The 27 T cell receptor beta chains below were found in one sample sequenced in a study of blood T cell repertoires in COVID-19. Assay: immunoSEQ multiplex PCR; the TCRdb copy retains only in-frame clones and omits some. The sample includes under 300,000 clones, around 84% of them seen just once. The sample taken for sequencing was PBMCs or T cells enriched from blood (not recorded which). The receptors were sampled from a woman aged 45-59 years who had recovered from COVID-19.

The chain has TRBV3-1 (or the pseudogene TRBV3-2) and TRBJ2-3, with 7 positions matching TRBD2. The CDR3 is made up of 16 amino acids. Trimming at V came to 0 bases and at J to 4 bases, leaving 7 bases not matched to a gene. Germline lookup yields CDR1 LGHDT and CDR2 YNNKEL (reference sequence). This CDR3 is CASSQDTGEGPDTQYF. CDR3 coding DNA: TGTGCCAGCAGCCAAGATACGGGGGAGGGCCCAGATACGCAGTATTTT.

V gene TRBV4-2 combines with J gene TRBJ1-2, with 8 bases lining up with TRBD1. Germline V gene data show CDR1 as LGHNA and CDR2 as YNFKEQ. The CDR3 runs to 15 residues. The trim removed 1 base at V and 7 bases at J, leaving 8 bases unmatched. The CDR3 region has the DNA TGTGCCAGCAGCCAAGCCGGGCAGGGGGCATCTGGCTACACCTTC. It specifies CASSQAGQGASGYTF.

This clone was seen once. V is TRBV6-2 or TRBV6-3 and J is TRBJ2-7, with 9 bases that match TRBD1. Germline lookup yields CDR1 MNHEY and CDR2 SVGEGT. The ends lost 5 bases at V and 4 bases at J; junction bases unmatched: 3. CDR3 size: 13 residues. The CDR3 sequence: CASSGQGKYEQYF. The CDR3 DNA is TGTGCCAGCAGTGGACAGGGGAAGTACGAGCAGTACTTC.

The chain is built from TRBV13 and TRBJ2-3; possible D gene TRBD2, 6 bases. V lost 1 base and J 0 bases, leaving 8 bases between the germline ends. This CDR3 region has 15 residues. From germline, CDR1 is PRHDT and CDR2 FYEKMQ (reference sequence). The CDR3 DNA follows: TGTGCCAGCAGCTTAGAGGGGAGGAGCACAGATACGCAGTATTTT. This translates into CASSLEGRSTDTQYF.

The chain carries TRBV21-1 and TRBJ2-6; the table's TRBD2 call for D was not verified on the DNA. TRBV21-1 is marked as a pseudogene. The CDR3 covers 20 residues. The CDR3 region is CASSKELSHETGTGANVLTF. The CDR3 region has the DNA TGTGCCAGCAGCAAAGAGCTTTCGCACGAAACGGGGACTGGGGCCAACGTCCTGACTTTC.

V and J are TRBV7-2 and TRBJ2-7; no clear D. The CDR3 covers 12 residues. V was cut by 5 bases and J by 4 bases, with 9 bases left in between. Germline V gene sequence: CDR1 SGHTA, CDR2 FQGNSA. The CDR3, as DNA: TGTGCCAGCAGCCACGGGTCATACGAGCAGTACTTC. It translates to CASSHGSYEQYF.

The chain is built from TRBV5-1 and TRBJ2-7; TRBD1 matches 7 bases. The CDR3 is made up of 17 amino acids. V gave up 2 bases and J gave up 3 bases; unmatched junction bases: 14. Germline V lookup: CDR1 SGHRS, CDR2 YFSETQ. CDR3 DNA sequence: TGCGCCAGCAGCTTACAGGCCCGGGACAGAAACATCTACGAGCAGTACTTC. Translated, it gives CASSLQARDRNIYEQYF.

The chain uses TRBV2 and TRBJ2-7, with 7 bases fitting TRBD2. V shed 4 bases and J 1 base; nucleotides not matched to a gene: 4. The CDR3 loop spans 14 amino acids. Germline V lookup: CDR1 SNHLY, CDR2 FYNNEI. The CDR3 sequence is CASSASGMSYEQYF. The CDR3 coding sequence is TGTGCCAGCAGTGCAAGCGGGATGTCCTACGAGCAGTACTTC.

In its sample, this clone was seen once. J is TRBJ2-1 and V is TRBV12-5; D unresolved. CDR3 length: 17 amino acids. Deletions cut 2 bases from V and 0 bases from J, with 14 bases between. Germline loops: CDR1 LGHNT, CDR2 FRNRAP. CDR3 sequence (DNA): TGTGCTAGTGGTTTGTTCAGACTTGCACGCTCCTACAATGAGCAGTTCTTC. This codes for CASGLFRLARSYNEQFF.

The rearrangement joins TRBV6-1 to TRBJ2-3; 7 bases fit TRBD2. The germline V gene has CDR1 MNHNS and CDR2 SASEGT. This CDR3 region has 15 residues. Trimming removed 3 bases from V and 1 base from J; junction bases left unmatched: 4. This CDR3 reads CASSEREYGTDTQYF. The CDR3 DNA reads TGTGCCAGCAGTGAGCGGGAGTATGGCACAGATACGCAGTATTTT.

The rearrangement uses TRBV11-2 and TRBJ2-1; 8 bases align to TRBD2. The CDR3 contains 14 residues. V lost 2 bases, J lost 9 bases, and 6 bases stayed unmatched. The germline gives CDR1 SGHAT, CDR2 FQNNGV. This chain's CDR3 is CASSLPGRGGEQFF. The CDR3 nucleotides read TGTGCCAGCAGCTTACCAGGCCGGGGGGGTGAGCAGTTCTTC.

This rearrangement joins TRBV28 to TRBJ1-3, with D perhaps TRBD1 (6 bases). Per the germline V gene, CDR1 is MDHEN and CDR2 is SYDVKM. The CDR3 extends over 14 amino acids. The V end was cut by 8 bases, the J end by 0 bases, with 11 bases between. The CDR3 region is CASGDTISGNTIYF. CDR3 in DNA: TGTGCCAGCGGGGACACTATCTCTGGAAACACCATATATTTT.

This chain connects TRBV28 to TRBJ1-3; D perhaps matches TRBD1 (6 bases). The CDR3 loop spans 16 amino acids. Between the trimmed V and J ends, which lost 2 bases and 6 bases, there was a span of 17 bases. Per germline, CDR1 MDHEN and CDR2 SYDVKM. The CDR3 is CASSLIGGGSTNTIYF. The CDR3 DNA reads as TGTGCCAGCAGTTTAATAGGGGGTGGATCGACAAACACCATATATTTT.

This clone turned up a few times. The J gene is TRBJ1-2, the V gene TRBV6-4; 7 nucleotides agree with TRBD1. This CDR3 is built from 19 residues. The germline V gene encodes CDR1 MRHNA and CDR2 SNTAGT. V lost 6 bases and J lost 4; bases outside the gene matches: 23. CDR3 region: CASSPELGQVLNTLYGYTF. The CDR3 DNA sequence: TGTGCCAGCAGCCCCGAACTCGGACAGGTGCTTAATACTCTCTATGGCTACACCTTC.

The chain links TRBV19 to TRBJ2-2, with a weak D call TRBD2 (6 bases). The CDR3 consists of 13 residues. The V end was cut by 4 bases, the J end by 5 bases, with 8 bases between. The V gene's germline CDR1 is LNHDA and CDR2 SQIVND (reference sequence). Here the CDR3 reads CASSTRGTGELFF. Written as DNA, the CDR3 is TGTGCCAGTAGTACTCGGGGGACCGGGGAGCTGTTTTTT.

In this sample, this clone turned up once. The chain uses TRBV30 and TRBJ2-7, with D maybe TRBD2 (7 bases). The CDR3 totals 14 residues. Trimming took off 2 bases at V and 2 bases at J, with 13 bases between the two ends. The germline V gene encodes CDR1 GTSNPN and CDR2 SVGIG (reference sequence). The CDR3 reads CAWSRWGGTYEQYF. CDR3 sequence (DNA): TGTGCCTGGAGTCGTTGGGGGGGCACCTACGAGCAGTACTTC.

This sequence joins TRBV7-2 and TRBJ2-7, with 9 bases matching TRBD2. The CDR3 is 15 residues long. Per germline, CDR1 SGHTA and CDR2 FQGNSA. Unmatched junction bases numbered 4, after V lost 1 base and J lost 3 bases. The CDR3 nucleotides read TGTGCCAGCAGCTTAGGTAGCGGGAGCCACTACGAGCAGTACTTC. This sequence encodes CASSLGSGSHYEQYF. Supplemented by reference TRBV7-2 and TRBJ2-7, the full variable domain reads GAGVSQSPSNKVTEKGKDVELRCDPISGHTALYWYRQSLGQGLEFLIYFQGNSAPDKSGLPSDRFSAERTGGSVSTLTIQRTQQEDSAVYLCASSLGSGSHYEQYFGPGTRLTVT.

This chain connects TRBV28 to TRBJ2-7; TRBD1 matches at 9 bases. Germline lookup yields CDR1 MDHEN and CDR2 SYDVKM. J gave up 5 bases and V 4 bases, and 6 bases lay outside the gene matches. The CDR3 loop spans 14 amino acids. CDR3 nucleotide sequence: TGTGCCAGCAGTTGGCACAGGGGGCTAAACGAGCAGTACTTC. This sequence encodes CASSWHRGLNEQYF.

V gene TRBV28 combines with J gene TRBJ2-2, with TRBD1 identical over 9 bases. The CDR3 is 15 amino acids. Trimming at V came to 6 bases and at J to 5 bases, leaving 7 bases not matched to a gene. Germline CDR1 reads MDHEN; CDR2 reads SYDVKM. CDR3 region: CASRKQGARTGELFF. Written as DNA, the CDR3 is TGTGCCAGCAGAAAACAGGGGGCGAGGACCGGGGAGCTGTTTTTT.

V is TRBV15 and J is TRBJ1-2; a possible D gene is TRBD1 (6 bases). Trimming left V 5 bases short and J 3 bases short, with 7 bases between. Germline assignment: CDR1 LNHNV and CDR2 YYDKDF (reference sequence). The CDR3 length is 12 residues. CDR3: CATSEGDYGYTF. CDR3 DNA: TGTGCCACCAGCGAGGGGGACTATGGCTACACCTTC.

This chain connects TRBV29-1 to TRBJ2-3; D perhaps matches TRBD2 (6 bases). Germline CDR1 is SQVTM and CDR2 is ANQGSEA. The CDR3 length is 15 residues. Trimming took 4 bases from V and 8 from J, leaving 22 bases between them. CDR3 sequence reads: CSVVRAGGGAGTQYF. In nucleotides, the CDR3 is TGCAGCGTTGTAAGAGCGGGCGGCGGAGCAGGTACGCAGTATTTT.

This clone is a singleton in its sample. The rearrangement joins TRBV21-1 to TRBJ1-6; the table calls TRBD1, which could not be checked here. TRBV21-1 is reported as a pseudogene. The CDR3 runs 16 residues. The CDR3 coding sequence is TGTGCCAGCCCCAAACAGGGCAGGCTCTATAATTCACCCCTCCACTTT. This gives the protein CASPKQGRLYNSPLHF.

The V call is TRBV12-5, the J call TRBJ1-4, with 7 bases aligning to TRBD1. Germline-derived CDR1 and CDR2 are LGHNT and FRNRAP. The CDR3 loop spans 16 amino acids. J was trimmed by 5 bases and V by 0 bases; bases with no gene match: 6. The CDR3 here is CASGLVQSGGNEKLFF. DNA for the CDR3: TGTGCTAGTGGTTTGGTACAGTCAGGGGGAAATGAAAAACTGTTTTTT. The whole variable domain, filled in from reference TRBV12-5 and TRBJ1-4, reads DARVTQTPRHKVTEMGQEVTMRCQPILGHNTVFWYRQTMMQGLELLAYFRNRAPLDDSGMPKDRFSAEMPDATLATLKIQPSEPRDSAVYFCASGLVQSGGNEKLFFGSGTQLSVL.

The CDR3 here is CATSDCPRTEIYNSPLHF. In DNA form, the CDR3 reads TGTGCCACCAGTGATTGCCCCCGGACAGAAATCTATAATTCACCCCTCCACTTT. The chain links TRBV24-1 to TRBJ1-6, with D maybe TRBD1 (6 bases). Germline V gene data show CDR1 as KGHDR and CDR2 as SFDVKD. Trimming pared 2 bases from V and 3 bases from J, leaving 16 bases between. The CDR3 totals 18 residues.

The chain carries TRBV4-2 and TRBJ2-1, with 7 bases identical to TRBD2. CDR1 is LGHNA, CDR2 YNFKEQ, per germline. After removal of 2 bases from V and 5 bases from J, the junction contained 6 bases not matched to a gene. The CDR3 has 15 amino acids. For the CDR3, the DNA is TGTGCCAGCAGCCAAATTGGGGGGGGAGACAATGAGCAGTTCTTC. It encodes CASSQIGGGDNEQFF.

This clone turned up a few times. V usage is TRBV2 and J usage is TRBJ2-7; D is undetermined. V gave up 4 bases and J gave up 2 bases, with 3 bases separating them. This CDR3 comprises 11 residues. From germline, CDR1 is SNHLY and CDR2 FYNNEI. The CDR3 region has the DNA TGTGCCAGCAGTGTTACCTACGAGCAGTACTTC. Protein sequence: CASSVTYEQYF.

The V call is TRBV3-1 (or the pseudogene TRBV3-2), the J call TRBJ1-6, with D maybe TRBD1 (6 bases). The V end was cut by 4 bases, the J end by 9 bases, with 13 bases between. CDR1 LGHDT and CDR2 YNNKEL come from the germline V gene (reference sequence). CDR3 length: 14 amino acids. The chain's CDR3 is CASSPRGGGSPLHF. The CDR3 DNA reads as TGTGCCAGCAGCCCACGAGGGGGTGGTTCACCCCTCCACTTT.